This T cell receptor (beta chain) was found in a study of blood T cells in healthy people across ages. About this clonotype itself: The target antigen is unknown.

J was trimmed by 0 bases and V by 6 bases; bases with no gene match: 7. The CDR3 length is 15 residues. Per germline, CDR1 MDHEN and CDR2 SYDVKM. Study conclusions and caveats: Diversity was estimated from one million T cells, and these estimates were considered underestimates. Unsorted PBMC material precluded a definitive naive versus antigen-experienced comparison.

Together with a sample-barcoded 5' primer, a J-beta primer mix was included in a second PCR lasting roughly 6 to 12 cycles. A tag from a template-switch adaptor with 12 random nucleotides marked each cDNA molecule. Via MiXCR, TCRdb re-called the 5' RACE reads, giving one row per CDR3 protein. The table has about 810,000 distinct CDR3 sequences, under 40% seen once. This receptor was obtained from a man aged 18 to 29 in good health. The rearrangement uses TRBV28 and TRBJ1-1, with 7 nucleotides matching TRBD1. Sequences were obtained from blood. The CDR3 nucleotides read TGTGCCAGCAGAATTTACCAGGGGGTGAACACTGAAGCTTTCTTT. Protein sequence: CASRIYQGVNTEAFF.